Detailed here is one T cell receptor (beta chain). Its specificity is not known. The PCR contained 60 Vbeta and 13 Jbeta primers. TCRdb's table, derived via immunoSEQ multiplex PCR, lists solely in-frame clones and lacks some. The top ten clones hold approximately 1.1% of a sample with around 89,000 clones, roughly 80% of them seen once. With 0 bases clipped from V and 3 bases from J, the junction kept 6 bases outside the gene matches. Germline CDR1 and CDR2: MNHEY and SVGAGI. The CDR3 totals 16 residues. These data are taken from a study of cytomegalovirus exposure and HLA in healthy donors. Findings of the study overall: Likely technical artifact: a cluster of highly shared sequence variants. For cytomegalovirus status, the classifier reportedly gave diagnoses with high specificity and sensitivity.

Sequenced sample: PBMCs. The chain links TRBV6-5 to TRBJ2-7, with 9 nucleotides matching TRBD2. This TCR was sampled from a girl under 10 years old in good health and CMV-seropositive. CDR3 nucleotides: TGTGCCAGCAGTTACTCGGAGCGGGAGGTGAGCTACGAGCAGTACTTC. Translation: CASSYSEREVSYEQYF.